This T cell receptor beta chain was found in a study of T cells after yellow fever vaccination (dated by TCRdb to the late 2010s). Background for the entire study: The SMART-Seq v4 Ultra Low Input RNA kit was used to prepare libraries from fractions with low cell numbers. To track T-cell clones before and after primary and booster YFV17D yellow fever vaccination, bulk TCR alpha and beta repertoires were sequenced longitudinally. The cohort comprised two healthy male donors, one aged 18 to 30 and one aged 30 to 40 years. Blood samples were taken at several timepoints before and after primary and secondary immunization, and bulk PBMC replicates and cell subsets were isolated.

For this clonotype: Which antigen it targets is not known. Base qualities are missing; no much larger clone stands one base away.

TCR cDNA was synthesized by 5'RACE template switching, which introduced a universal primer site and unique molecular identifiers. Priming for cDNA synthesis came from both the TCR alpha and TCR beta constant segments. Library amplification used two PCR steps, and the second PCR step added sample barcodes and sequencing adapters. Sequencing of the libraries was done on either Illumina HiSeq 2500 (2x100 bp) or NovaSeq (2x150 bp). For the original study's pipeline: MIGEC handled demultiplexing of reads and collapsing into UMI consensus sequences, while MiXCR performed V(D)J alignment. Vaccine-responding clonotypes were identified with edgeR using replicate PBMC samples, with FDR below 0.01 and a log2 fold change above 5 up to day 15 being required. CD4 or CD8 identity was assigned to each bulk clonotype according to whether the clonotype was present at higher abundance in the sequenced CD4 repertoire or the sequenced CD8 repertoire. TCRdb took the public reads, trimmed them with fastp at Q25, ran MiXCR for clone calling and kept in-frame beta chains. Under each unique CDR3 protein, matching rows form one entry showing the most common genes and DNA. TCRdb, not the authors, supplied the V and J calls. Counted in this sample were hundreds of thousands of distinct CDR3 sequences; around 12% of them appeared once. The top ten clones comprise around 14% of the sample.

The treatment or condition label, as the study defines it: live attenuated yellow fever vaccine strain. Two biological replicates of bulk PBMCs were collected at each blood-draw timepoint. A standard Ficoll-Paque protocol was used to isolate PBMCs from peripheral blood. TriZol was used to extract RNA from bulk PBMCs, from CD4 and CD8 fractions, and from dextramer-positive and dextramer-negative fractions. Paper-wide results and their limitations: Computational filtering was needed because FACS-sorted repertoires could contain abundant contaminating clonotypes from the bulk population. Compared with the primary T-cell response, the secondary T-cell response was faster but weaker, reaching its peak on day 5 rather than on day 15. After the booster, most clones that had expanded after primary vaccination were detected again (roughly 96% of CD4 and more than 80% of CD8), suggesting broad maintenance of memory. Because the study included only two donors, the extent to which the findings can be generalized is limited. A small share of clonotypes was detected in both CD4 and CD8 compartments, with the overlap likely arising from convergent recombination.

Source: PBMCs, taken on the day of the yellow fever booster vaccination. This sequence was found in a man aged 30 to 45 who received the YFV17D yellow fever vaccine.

The CDR3 region: CASSDTGGVDRETQYF. The nucleotide sequence reads TGTGCCAGCAGCGATACAGGGGGAGTCGATCGGGAGACCCAGTACTTC. The rearrangement combines TRBV6-2 or TRBV6-3 with TRBJ2-5; 8 bases in the junction line up with TRBD1. For this chain, trimming is 6 bases at the V end and 5 bases at the J end, and the number of junction bases without a gene match is 14. For CDR1 and CDR2, the germline V gene lists MNHEY and SVGEGT. Inclusive of the bounding cysteine and phenylalanine, the CDR3 is 16 residues long. Only the CDR3 portion is preserved as DNA: 48 bases, with reading frame beginning at the first base.